Listed below are T cell receptor beta chains from one sample, sequenced in a study of blood T cell repertoires in COVID-19. Assay used: immunoSEQ multiplex PCR; TCRdb lists only in-frame clones, some missing. This sample has a few hundred thousand clones, with approximately 80% found just once. The sequencing input was PBMCs or T cells enriched from blood (not recorded which). The origin of the receptors is a woman in her thirties or forties with acute COVID-19. CDR3s include the opening cysteine and the closing phenylalanine or tryptophan. The D gene is left open where the match is weak. Size tells how often a clone was seen (once, few, many) or the class of an expanded clone, and some rows leave it out.

>.|TRBJ1-3|.|TRBV5-1
CASSAQSTAPGNTIYF
TGCGCCAGCAGCGCGCAGTCGACAGCTCCTGGAAACACCATATATTTT
>.|TRBJ1-1|.|TRBV6-1
CASSEGSFARGTEAFF
TGTGCCAGCAGTGAAGGGTCCTTCGCCCGGGGCACTGAAGCTTTCTTT
>once|TRBJ1-1|.|TRBV5-1
CASSLNGAGDAEAFF
TGCGCCAGCAGCTTGAATGGGGCAGGGGACGCTGAAGCTTTCTTT
>few|TRBJ1-1|.|TRBV7-9
CASSREGTEAFF
TGTGCCAGCAGCCGAGAGGGCACTGAAGCTTTCTTT
>.|TRBJ2-7|TRBD2|TRBV9
CASSETSGRIYEQYF
TGTGCCAGCAGCGAGACCTCCGGGAGGATCTACGAGCAGTACTTC
>once|TRBJ2-2|TRBD1|TRBV10-3
CAIRGTGKNTGELFF
TGTGCCATCAGGGGGACAGGGAAGAACACCGGGGAGCTGTTTTTT
>many|TRBJ2-2|.|TRBV6-4
CASSPREGGSGELFF
TGTGCCAGCAGTCCCCGGGAAGGGGGTTCCGGGGAGCTGTTTTTT
>.|TRBJ2-7|.|TRBV7-6
CASSFGDSSYEQYF
TGTGCCAGCAGCTTCGGGGATAGCTCCTACGAGCAGTACTTC
>.|TRBJ1-4|TRBD1|TRBV5-1
CASSRDRGRDEKLFF
TGCGCCAGCAGCCGGGACAGGGGGCGCGATGAAAAACTGTTTTTT
>.|TRBJ1-2|.|TRBV10-3
CAISEGSYGYTF
TGTGCCATCAGTGAGGGGAGCTATGGCTACACCTTC
>.|TRBJ1-1|.|TRBV3-1/TRBV3-2
CASSQETYTEAFF
TGTGCCAGCAGCCAAGAAACATACACTGAAGCTTTCTTT
>.|TRBJ1-1|TRBD1|TRBV7-9
CASSKTGYTEAFF
TGTGCCAGCAGCAAGACAGGGTACACTGAAGCTTTCTTT
>.|TRBJ2-7|TRBD1|TRBV10-3
CATGMTGQLSYEQYF
TGTGCCACCGGAATGACAGGGCAACTCTCCTACGAGCAGTACTTC
>.|TRBJ1-2|.|TRBV19
CASGGWKDFNYGYTF
TGTGCCAGTGGAGGTTGGAAAGACTTTAACTATGGCTACACCTTC
>.|TRBJ1-1|TRBD1|TRBV10-2
CASRGLQGGNTEAFF
TGCGCCAGCAGGGGATTACAGGGGGGGAACACTGAAGCTTTCTTT
>.|TRBJ2-1|TRBD2|TRBV28
CASSLLTSGGRLWNEQFF
TGTGCCAGCAGTTTATTGACTAGCGGGGGCCGGTTGTGGAATGAGCAGTTCTTC
>.|TRBJ1-1|.|TRBV11-2
CASSAGHSSAEAFF
TGTGCCAGCAGCGCCGGACACTCCTCGGCTGAAGCTTTCTTT
>.|TRBJ2-1|TRBD2|TRBV5-4
CASSYIAGGGYNEQFF
TGTGCCAGCAGTTACATAGCGGGGGGCGGATACAATGAGCAGTTCTTC
>.|TRBJ1-6|.|TRBV5-5
CASSLGAHNSPLHF
TGTGCCAGCAGCTTAGGGGCCCATAATTCACCCCTCCACTTT
>.|TRBJ2-5|TRBD2|TRBV19
CASLPSGGASETQYF
TGTGCCAGTCTTCCTAGCGGGGGGGCCAGCGAGACCCAGTACTTC